These 22 T cell receptor beta chains were all obtained from the same sample, sequenced in a study of cytomegalovirus exposure and HLA in healthy donors. Amplification used 60 Vbeta primers and 13 Jbeta primers. Profiled with immunoSEQ multiplex PCR; TCRdb holds only in-frame clones, not every one. The sample carries 130,000 or so clones, 60% to 80% recorded once. Sequencing was performed on PBMCs. These receptors came from an older woman in good health and CMV-seronegative.

CDR3 sequence: CASSVVPRQGSPLHF. DNA of the CDR3: TGTGCCAGCAGCGTAGTGCCGAGGCAGGGCTCACCCCTCCACTTT. The chain employs TRBV9 and TRBJ1-6; D perhaps matches TRBD1 (5 bases). The ends were cut back, 0 bases at V and 10 bases at J, with 14 bases in the middle. The germline gives CDR1 SGDLS, CDR2 YYNGEE. The CDR3 runs 15 residues.

This sequence joins TRBV18 and TRBJ1-6; 7 nucleotides line up with TRBD1. V shed 4 bases and J 5 bases; nucleotides not matched to a gene: 8. CDR3 size: 16 residues. Looked up from germline, CDR1 is KGHSH and CDR2 is LQKENI. In nucleotides, the CDR3 is TGTGCCAGCTCACTGGCTAGGGACAGCAATAATTCACCCCTCCACTTT. Protein sequence: CASSLARDSNNSPLHF.

The chain couples TRBV6-4 to TRBJ2-3; a possible D gene is TRBD2 (6 bases). Germline assignment: CDR1 MRHNA and CDR2 SNTAGT. CDR3 length: 18 residues. Trimming took 0 bases from V and 4 from J, leaving 20 bases between them. In nucleotides, the CDR3 is TGTGCCAGCAGTGACTCGAGTGTCGTCGGGAGCAGATCAGATACGCAGTATTTT. Amino acid sequence: CASSDSSVVGSRSDTQYF.

CDR3 region: CASSPRKGDTEAFF. In nucleotides, the CDR3 is TGTGCCAGCTCACCACGTAAAGGGGACACTGAAGCTTTCTTT. The chain carries TRBV18 and TRBJ1-1; tentative D call: TRBD1 (5 bases). The CDR3 covers 14 residues. Germline V gene sequence: CDR1 KGHSH, CDR2 LQKENI. Trimming cost V 1 base and J 3 bases, with 9 bases left between them.

This chain links TRBV10-3 with TRBJ2-5; 12 nucleotides match TRBD1. CDR1 and CDR2 (germline): ENHRY, SYGVKD. The junction had 7 bases not matched to a gene; V was cut back by 3 bases and J by 5 bases. The CDR3 length is 16 residues. The CDR3 protein is CAISDPGTGGRETQYF. CDR3 bases: TGTGCCATCAGTGACCCCGGGACAGGGGGCCGGGAGACCCAGTACTTC.

The genes are TRBV25-1 and TRBJ2-6, with 7 bases fitting TRBD1. The V and J ends lost 4 bases and 2 bases, in that order; junction bases with no gene match: 2. The CDR3 is 15 residues long. Germline lookup yields CDR1 MGHDK and CDR2 SYGVNS. The CDR3 loop reads CASSVQGTGANVLTF. CDR3 nucleotide sequence: TGTGCCAGCAGTGTACAGGGGACTGGGGCCAACGTCCTGACTTTC.

Details on this clone: Relative to the germline gene, one junction end is altered; a read error may explain this. The V and J genes are TRBV7-7 and TRBJ2-5; D is perhaps TRBD2 (7 bases). The CDR3 covers 15 residues. CDR1 is SSHAT, CDR2 FNYEAQ, per germline (reference sequence). The CDR3 region has the DNA TGTGCTAGCAGCTTAGTGGGGGGGGCTGCAGGGACCCAGTACTTC. It specifies CASSLVGGAAGTQYF.

The rearrangement joins TRBV19 to TRBJ2-5; tentative D call: TRBD1 (5 bases). The germline V and J ends were trimmed by 1 base and 4 bases, with 10 bases remaining between them. This CDR3 has 14 amino acids. Germline CDR1 LNHDA, CDR2 SQIVND (reference sequence). The CDR3 sequence is CASSIGPGRETQYF. CDR3 DNA sequence: TGTGCCAGTAGTATAGGGCCAGGGCGAGAGACCCAGTACTTC.

J is TRBJ1-3 and V is TRBV9; D ambiguous. This CDR3 has 15 amino acids. The germline CDR1 and CDR2 sequences are SGDLS and YYNGEE. Trimming shortened V by 0 bases and J by 0 bases, and 7 bases separated the two germline ends. The CDR3 region is CASSVGAASGNTIYF. CDR3 nucleotide sequence: TGTGCCAGCAGCGTAGGGGCAGCCTCTGGAAACACCATATATTTT.

CDR3 in DNA: TGTGCCAGCAGCCCCCGGGGGACTAGCGGGAGAGTGCGCGATACGCAGTATTTT. This encodes CASSPRGTSGRVRDTQYF. The chain carries TRBV7-8 and TRBJ2-3, with 14 bases lining up with TRBD2. The CDR3 has 18 amino acids. Trimming cost V 5 bases and J 6 bases; bases outside gene matches: 13. Germline CDR1 reads SGHVS; CDR2 reads FQNEAQ.

The CDR3 protein is CAWSVIRSTDTQYF. CDR3 sequence (DNA): TGTGCCTGGAGTGTAATTAGAAGCACAGATACGCAGTATTTT. The J gene is TRBJ2-3, the V gene TRBV30; D remains ambiguous. Germline V gene sequence: CDR1 GTSNPN, CDR2 SVGIG (reference sequence). The germline V and J ends were trimmed by 0 bases and 0 bases, with 7 bases remaining between them. The CDR3 extends over 14 amino acids.

As concerns this clone: Other nucleotide sequences from this sample produce the same CDR3. The J gene is TRBJ2-6, the V gene TRBV6-4, with 7 bases identical to TRBD1. Germline CDR1 is MRHNA and CDR2 is SNTAGT. The CDR3 totals 24 residues. The trim removed 2 bases at V and 0 bases at J, leaving 25 bases unmatched. The CDR3 DNA reads as TGTGCCAGCAGTGACAAGACAGGGTATTATCCTCTTCTCCCCTCCCACTCTGGGGCCAACGTCCTGACTTTC. This translates into CASSDKTGYYPLLPSHSGANVLTF.

The CDR3 is CASSLGQGYTGELFF. As DNA, the CDR3 is TGTGCCAGCAGCTTGGGACAGGGTTACACCGGGGAGCTGTTTTTT. V and J are TRBV5-5 and TRBJ2-2, with 7 bases matching TRBD1. This CDR3 has 15 amino acids. Germline loops: CDR1 SGHKS, CDR2 YYEKEE (reference sequence). Germline trimming cut 0 bases from V and 3 bases from J; bases unmatched to any gene: 2.

The count of this clone is one. The genes are TRBV10-3 and TRBJ2-5, with no clear D. V was trimmed by 4 bases and J by 4 bases, leaving 7 bases between them. CDR1 and CDR2 from the germline V gene are ENHRY and SYGVKD. This CDR3 is 12 amino acids long. CDR3 region: CAISGGRETQYF. In DNA form, the CDR3 reads TGTGCCATCAGTGGAGGAAGAGAGACCCAGTACTTC.

This clone was seen a few times. This chain connects TRBV4-2 to TRBJ2-2; 10 positions agree with TRBD2. CDR1 is LGHNA, CDR2 YNFKEQ, per germline. The CDR3 consists of 17 residues. Losses at the gene ends were 0 bases for V and 8 bases for J; bases not matched to a gene: 9. The CDR3 loop is CASSQDNSGGEVGELFF. The CDR3 DNA reads as TGTGCCAGCAGCCAAGATAACAGCGGGGGGGAAGTGGGGGAGCTGTTTTTT.

With respect to this clone: Other DNA sequences in the sample encode the same CDR3. The chain couples TRBV2 to TRBJ1-5, with D unclear. This CDR3 is built from 14 residues. Trimming pared 1 base from V and 1 base from J, leaving 5 bases between. Germline V gene lookup returns CDR1 SNHLY and CDR2 FYNNEI. The CDR3 sequence is CASSEGQSNQPQHF. The CDR3 nucleotides are TGTGCCAGCAGTGAAGGCCAGAGCAATCAGCCCCAGCATTTT. Combining the CDR3 with reference TRBV2 and TRBJ1-5 gives the whole variable domain EPEVTQTPSHQVTQMGQEVILRCVPISNHLYFYWYRQILGQKVEFLVSFYNNEISEKSEIFDDQFSVERPDGSNFTLKIRSTKLEDSAMYFCASSEGQSNQPQHFGDGTRLSIL.

The chain recombines TRBV27 with TRBJ2-7, with TRBD1 matching 9 bases. There are 15 residues in the CDR3. Trimming took 6 bases from V and 2 from J; bases not matched to a gene: 8. CDR1 and CDR2 from the germline V gene are MNHEY and SMNVEV (reference sequence). The CDR3 DNA sequence: TGTGCCAGCAGGGGGGTGGGACAGGGCACCTACGAGCAGTACTTC. It translates to CASRGVGQGTYEQYF.

This clone was seen only once. The junction departs from germline at one end; a sequencing error may be responsible. This chain connects TRBV4-1 to TRBJ2-7; 9 bases fit TRBD2. From germline, CDR1 is MGHRA and CDR2 YSYEKL. CDR3 length equals 17 residues. In nucleotides, the CDR3 is TGCGCCAGCAGCCGCCTGCCGGGGGGGACTAGCTCCCACGAGCAGTACTTC. This encodes CASSRLPGGTSSHEQYF.

V is TRBV4-2 and J is TRBJ2-1; 12 bases are a match to TRBD2. With V trimmed by 2 bases and J by 7 bases, 18 bases remained unmatched. Germline CDR1 LGHNA, CDR2 YNFKEQ. The CDR3 has 20 residues. In DNA form, the CDR3 reads TGTGCCAGCAGCCAAAACACCCTTTCTAGCGGGAGGGCCCCGTTGAATGAGCAGTTCTTC. Its protein is CASSQNTLSSGRAPLNEQFF.

The genes are TRBV7-2 and TRBJ1-4, with TRBD1 matching over 9 bases. The CDR3 extends over 15 amino acids. Germline V gives CDR1 SGHTA, CDR2 FQGNSA. The V gene end was trimmed by 6 bases and the J gene end by 0 bases; junction bases not matched to a gene: 2. The CDR3 sequence is CASSWTGATNEKLFF. The CDR3 bases are TGTGCCAGCAGTTGGACAGGGGCAACTAATGAAAAACTGTTTTTT.

The rearrangement joins TRBV25-1 to TRBJ2-2; 8 nucleotides align to TRBD1. The CDR3 consists of 16 residues. The V gene's germline CDR1 is MGHDK and CDR2 SYGVNS. With 6 bases clipped from V and 3 bases from J, the junction kept 9 bases outside the gene matches. CDR3 protein: CASRGQGATYTGELFF. CDR3 DNA sequence: TGTGCCAGCAGAGGGCAGGGGGCCACCTACACCGGGGAGCTGTTTTTT.

About this clone: The junction and the germline gene differ at one end; a read error may be behind it. This sequence joins TRBV7-9 and TRBJ1-1, with D perhaps TRBD1 (5 bases). The length of the CDR3 is 18 residues. Germline CDR1 reads SEHNR; CDR2 reads FQNEAQ (reference sequence). The CDR3 nucleotides are TGTTCCAGCAGCTTAGCATGGAGCCGACAGCCCATGAACACTGAAGCTTTCTTT. It is translated as CSSSLAWSRQPMNTEAFF.